This TCR beta chain was recovered during a study of radiation and T cells in renal cell carcinoma. With regard to this clone: Antigen unknown.

The table came from immunoSEQ multiplex PCR; TCRdb's copy has only in-frame clones and leaves some out. The table lists about 20,000 clones, 50% to 65% of them singletons. The study, taken as a whole, reports: Sampling covered only about 0.96 g of each tumor. Top 100 clonotypes averaged around 54% in irradiated versus around 45% in nephrectomy-only tumors. Pretreatment tumor biopsies were lacking, so baseline clonotypes are unknown.

Treatment: 15 Gy SBRT to primary tumor, nephrectomy 4 weeks later. Nephrectomy followed 15 Gy stereotactic body radiation by 4 weeks. This clonotype originated in a woman in her 70s with renal cell carcinoma. The starting material was tumor tissue, obtained from a patient whose treatment included radiotherapy and nephrectomy.

CDR3: CASAPQGQGIDGYTF. The CDR3 DNA reads TGCGCCAGCGCCCCTCAAGGACAGGGGATTGATGGCTACACCTTC. The chain is built from TRBV5-1 and TRBJ1-2, with 9 positions matching TRBD1. Germline V CDR1 and CDR2: SGHRS, YFSETQ. CDR3 length equals 15 residues. V shed 7 bases and J 6 bases; nucleotides not matched to a gene: 13. The complete variable domain, with remaining parts taken from reference TRBV5-1 and TRBJ1-2, reads KAGVTQTPRYLIKTRGQQVTLSCSPISGHRSVSWYQQTPGQGLQFLFEYFSETQRNKGNFPGRFSGRQFSNSRSEMNVSTLELGDSALYLCASAPQGQGIDGYTFGSGTRLTVV.